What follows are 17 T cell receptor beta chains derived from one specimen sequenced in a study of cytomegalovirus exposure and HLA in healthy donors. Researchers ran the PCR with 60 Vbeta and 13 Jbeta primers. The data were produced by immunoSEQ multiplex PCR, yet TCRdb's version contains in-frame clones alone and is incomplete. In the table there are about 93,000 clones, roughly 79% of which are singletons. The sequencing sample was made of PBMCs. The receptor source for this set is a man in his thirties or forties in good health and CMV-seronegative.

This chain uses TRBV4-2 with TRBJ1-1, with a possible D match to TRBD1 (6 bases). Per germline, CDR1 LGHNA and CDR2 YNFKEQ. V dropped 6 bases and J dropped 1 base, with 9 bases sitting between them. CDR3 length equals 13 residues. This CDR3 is CASRTGPNTEAFF. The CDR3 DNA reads TGTGCCAGCAGGACAGGCCCGAACACTGAAGCTTTCTTT.

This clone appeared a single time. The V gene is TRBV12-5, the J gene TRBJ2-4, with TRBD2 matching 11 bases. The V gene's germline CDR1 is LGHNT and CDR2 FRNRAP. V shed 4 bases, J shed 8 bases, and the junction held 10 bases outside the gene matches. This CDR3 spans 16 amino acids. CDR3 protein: CASGSGGLAGGDIQYF. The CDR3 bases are TGTGCTAGTGGTTCCGGTGGGCTAGCGGGAGGTGACATTCAGTACTTC.

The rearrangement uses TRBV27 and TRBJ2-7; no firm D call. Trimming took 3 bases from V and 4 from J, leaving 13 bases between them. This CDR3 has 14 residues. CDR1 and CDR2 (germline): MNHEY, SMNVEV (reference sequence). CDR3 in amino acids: CASSLGLTRYEQYF. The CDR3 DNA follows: TGTGCCAGCAGTTTGGGCCTAACACGGTACGAGCAGTACTTC.

CDR3 amino acids: CASSLGGGGPNYGYTF. The CDR3 region has the DNA TGTGCCAGCAGCTTGGGGGGTGGCGGGCCTAACTATGGCTACACCTTC. The V and J genes are TRBV5-4 and TRBJ1-2; D is undetermined. Germline V gene lookup returns CDR1 SGHNT and CDR2 YYREEE (reference sequence). The CDR3 sequence is 16 residues long. V was clipped by 0 bases and J by 0 bases, with 12 bases between them. Full variable domain (rest looked up from reference TRBV5-4 and TRBJ1-2): ETGVTQSPTHLIKTRGQQVTLRCSSQSGHNTVSWYQQALGQGPQFIFQYYREEENGRGNFPPRFSGLQFPNYSSELNVNALELDDSALYLCASSLGGGGPNYGYTFGSGTRLTVV.

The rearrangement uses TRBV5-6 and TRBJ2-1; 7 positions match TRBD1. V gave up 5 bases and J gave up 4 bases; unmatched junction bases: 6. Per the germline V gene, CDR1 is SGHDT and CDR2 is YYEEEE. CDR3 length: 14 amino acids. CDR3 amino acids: CASSRTGDYNEQFF. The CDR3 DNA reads TGTGCCAGCAGTAGGACAGGCGATTACAATGAGCAGTTCTTC.

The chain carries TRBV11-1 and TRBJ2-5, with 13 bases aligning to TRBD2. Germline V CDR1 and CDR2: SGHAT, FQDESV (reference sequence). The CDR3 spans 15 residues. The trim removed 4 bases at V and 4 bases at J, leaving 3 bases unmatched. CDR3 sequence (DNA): TGTGCCAGCAGCTCCCGGACTAGCGGGGGAGAGACCCAGTACTTC. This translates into CASSSRTSGGETQYF.

CDR3 residues: CASSVGQGAFVELFF. The CDR3 region has the DNA TGTGCCAGCAGCGTCGGACAGGGGGCGTTTGTGGAGCTGTTTTTT. The J gene is TRBJ2-2, the V gene TRBV9, with 11 bases identical to TRBD1. V gave up 2 bases and J gave up 10 bases; unmatched junction bases: 7. CDR3 length equals 15 residues. Per germline, CDR1 SGDLS and CDR2 YYNGEE.

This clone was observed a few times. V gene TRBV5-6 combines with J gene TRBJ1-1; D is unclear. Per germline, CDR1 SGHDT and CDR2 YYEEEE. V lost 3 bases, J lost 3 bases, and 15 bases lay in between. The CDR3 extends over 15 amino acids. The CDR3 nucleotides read TGTGCCAGCAGCTCTACCCCTCCGAGGGACACTGAAGCTTTCTTT. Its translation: CASSSTPPRDTEAFF.

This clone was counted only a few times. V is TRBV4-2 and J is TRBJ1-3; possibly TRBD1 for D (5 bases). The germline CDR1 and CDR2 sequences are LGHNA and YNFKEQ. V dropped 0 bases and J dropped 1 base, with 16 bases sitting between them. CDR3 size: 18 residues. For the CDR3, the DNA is TGTGCCAGCAGCCAAGATCCGGCAGGGTTCATATCTGGAAACACCATATATTTT. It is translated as CASSQDPAGFISGNTIYF.

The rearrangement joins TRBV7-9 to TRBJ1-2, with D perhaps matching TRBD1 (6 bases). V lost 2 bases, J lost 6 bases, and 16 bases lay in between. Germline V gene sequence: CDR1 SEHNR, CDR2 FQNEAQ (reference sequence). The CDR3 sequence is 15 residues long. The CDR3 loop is CASSLWDIEGDGYTF. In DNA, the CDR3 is TGTGCCAGCAGCTTATGGGACATAGAAGGGGATGGCTACACCTTC.

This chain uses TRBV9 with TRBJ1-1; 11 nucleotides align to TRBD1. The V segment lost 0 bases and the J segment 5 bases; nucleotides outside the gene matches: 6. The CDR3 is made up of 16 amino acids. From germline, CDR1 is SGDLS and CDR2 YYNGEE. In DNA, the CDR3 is TGTGCCAGCAGCGTAGGTCTAGGGACAGGGGGTACTGAAGCTTTCTTT. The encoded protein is CASSVGLGTGGTEAFF.

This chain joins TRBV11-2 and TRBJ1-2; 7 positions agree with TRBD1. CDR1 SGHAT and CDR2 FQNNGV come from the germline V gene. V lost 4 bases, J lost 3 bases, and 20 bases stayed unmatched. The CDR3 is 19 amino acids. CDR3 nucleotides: TGTGCCAGCAGCTCAAGGGCAACAGGGGCGCCTACTCCCGACTATGGCTACACCTTC. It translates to CASSSRATGAPTPDYGYTF.

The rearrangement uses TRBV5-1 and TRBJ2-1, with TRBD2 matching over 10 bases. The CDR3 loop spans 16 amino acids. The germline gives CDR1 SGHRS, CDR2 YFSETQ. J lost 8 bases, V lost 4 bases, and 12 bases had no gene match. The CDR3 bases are TGCGCCAGCAGCCCCTCTAGCGGGAGATTCTCGGATGAGCAGTTCTTC. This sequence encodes CASSPSSGRFSDEQFF.

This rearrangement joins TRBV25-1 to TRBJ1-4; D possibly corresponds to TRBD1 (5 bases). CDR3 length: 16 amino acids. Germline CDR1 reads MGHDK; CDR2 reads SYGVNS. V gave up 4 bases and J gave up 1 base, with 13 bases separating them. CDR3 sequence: CASSGNRFLTNEKLFF. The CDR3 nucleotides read TGTGCCAGCAGTGGAAACAGGTTTCTAACTAATGAAAAACTGTTTTTT.

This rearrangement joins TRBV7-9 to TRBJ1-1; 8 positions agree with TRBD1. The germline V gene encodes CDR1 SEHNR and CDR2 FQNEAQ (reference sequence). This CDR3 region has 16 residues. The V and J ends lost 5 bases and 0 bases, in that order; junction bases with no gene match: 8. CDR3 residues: CASSPSGRGLNTEAFF. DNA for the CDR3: TGTGCCAGCAGCCCCTCGGGCAGGGGGCTGAACACTGAAGCTTTCTTT.

For the CDR3, the DNA is TGTGCCAGCCGCCCAGCGGGAAGCTCCTACGAGCAGTACGTC. As protein: CASRPAGSSYEQYV. The V and J genes are TRBV13 and TRBJ2-7; 7 bases are shared with TRBD2. Trimming removed 8 bases from V and 0 bases from J; junction bases left unmatched: 7. CDR1 PRHDT and CDR2 FYEKMQ come from the germline V gene (reference sequence). The CDR3 totals 14 residues.

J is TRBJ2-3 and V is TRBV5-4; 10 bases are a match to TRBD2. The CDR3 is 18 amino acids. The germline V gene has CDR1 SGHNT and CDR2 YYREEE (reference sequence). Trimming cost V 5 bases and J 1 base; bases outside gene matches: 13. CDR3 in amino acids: CASSGGALAGVGTDTQYF. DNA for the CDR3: TGTGCCAGCAGTGGGGGGGCGCTAGCGGGAGTCGGCACAGATACGCAGTATTTT.